This TCR beta chain was retrieved from a study of identical twins. The CDR3 is 13 amino acids. V dropped 10 bases and J dropped 3 bases, with 16 bases sitting between them. Concerning this clonotype: No antigen is known for it.

Study-level results: High-abundance cord blood beta clonotypes had fewer insertions; memory repertoires showed none. Beta out-of-frame twin sharing showed a weaker excess.

Unique molecular identifiers were present on cDNA, and template switching added a universal primer site. One entry per CDR3 protein results from TCRdb running MiXCR on the 5' RACE reads. Of hundreds of thousands of distinct CDR3 sequences listed, under 9% are singletons. The same data also contributed to another study, on yellow fever vaccine responses in identical twins. That work states: After vaccination, twins' T cell response reportedly seemed partly convergent, partly personalized.

The clonotype was recovered from a woman aged 18-29 years in good health. The chain employs TRBV12-3 or TRBV12-4 and TRBJ2-7; perhaps TRBD2 as D (6 bases). The sequenced sample was PBMCs. The chain's CDR3 is CATRVAVIYEQYF. The CDR3 DNA follows: TGTGCCACCCGGGTAGCGGTTATCTACGAGCAGTACTTC.